This TCR beta chain was recorded in a study of control samples from healthy donors and cancer patients. Sequenced by immunoSEQ multiplex PCR; TCRdb stores in-frame clones only, minus some. The sample includes fewer than 500,000 clones, approximately 90% seen only once; the top ten take 5.5% to 8%. The V gene lost 2 bases and the J gene lost 7 bases, with 14 bases spanning the gap. The germline V gene encodes CDR1 GTSNPN and CDR2 SVGIG (reference sequence). This CDR3 is built from 13 residues. This clonotype was sampled from a man aged 35 to 55 with head and neck cancer. Sequencing input: PBMCs. The rearrangement uses TRBV30 and TRBJ1-1, with D hard to call. The CDR3 loop is CAWSPSERNEAFF. CDR3 in DNA: TGTGCCTGGAGTCCAAGCGAGAGGAATGAAGCTTTCTTT.